This TCR beta chain derives from a study of lymphopenia after photon versus proton radiotherapy (dated by TCRdb to between 2018 and 2021). Broadly, across the study: The immunological effects of photon versus proton radiation therapy were compared in patients with gastrointestinal tumors who developed high-grade lymphopenia. The goal of the study was to describe how the two radiation modalities differ in their effects on the immune system. A cohort of approximately 20 patients with gastrointestinal tumors who received either photon or proton therapy and subsequently developed lymphopenia was included.

Results and caveats for the whole study, not just this receptor: After the lymphocyte count nadir, repertoires from photon-treated patients showed oligoclonal expansion, particularly of CD8+ Temra cells, and this expansion drove the decline in diversity. Among patients across the cohort who died, overall survival time showed an inverse correlation with a larger post-nadir drop in TCR diversity. The authors looked at the survival association only in patients who died, and they framed better survival with proton therapy as a possibility rather than a demonstrated result. During treatment, patients who received photon therapy lost naive T cells and TCR diversity and gained effector/memory populations, whereas patients who received proton therapy remained relatively stable.

Library preparation used the immunoSEQ multiplex PCR assay. T cell repertoires were profiled with deep sequencing of rearranged TCR beta loci together with multiparametric flow cytometry. This is the immuneACCESS table as TCRdb keeps it, with only in-frame sequences that have V and J called. A part of the clones is gone; compared with another copy, unresolved V genes explain less than half, and the rest is unexplained. The sample yields 15,000 to 20,000 clones; around four fifths were counted once. The top ten hold 2.9% of the sample. The germline V gene encodes CDR1 SNHLY and CDR2 FYNNEI. The trim is 7 bases for V and 1 base for J, with a gap of 17 bases between the germline ends. Spanning cysteine to phenylalanine, the CDR3 consists of 16 amino acids. Kept here is only the CDR3 DNA, which spans 48 bases and is read in frame from base 1. This clone was seen a single time. This receptor's antigen is unknown. Per-nucleotide qualities are absent, and no much larger clonotype sits a single base away.

This receptor was identified in a woman between 45 and 60 years old with pancreatic cancer. The sequenced sample was peripheral blood, obtained from a patient treated with photon-based radiotherapy. The sequence links TRBV2 to TRBJ2-4, with the D segment possibly TRBD1 or TRBD2, each aligning over 7 bases. The CDR3 corresponds to CASIRDSGIAKNIQYF. The nucleotides are TGTGCCAGCATAAGGGACAGCGGGATCGCCAAAAACATTCAGTACTTC.